These 32 T cell receptor beta chains were sequenced from one sample in a study of shared clonotypes between healthy human individuals. Repertoires were generated with immunoSEQ multiplex PCR, while TCRdb's copy carries only in-frame clones and drops some. The sample records fewer than 1.8 million clones, approximately 98.5% being singletons. The sample consisted of naive CD4+ T cells sorted from blood. Subset of the sample: CD45RA+ positively selected. The receptors originated from a man aged 25 to 40 in good health.

This rearrangement joins TRBV18 to TRBJ2-1; 14 bases are shared with TRBD2. Germline V gene lookup returns CDR1 KGHSH and CDR2 LQKENI. J lost 14 bases, V lost 4 bases, and 7 bases had no gene match. The length of the CDR3 is 14 residues. CDR3 sequence: CASSQGTSGSVEFF. CDR3 DNA: TGTGCCAGCTCACAAGGGACTAGCGGGAGCGTGGAGTTCTTC.

This chain uses TRBV6-5 with TRBJ2-7; 8 positions agree with TRBD1. V was clipped by 5 bases and J by 3 bases; unmatched bases: 12. Germline loops: CDR1 MNHEY, CDR2 SVGAGI. The CDR3 spans 16 residues. CDR3 in DNA: TGTGCCAGCAGTCACTTACCTGGGGACAGGAACTACGAGCAGTACTTC. Amino acids: CASSHLPGDRNYEQYF.

The chain links TRBV28 to TRBJ2-3, with D perhaps being TRBD1 or TRBD2 (5 bases each). CDR3 length equals 15 residues. Germline V lookup: CDR1 MDHEN, CDR2 SYDVKM. The germline V and J ends were trimmed by 4 bases and 7 bases, with 18 bases remaining between them. CDR3 sequence: CASSYGGTSVNTQYF. DNA of the CDR3: TGTGCCAGCAGTTATGGGGGAACAAGTGTAAATACGCAGTATTTT.

This clone was detected only once. The chain employs TRBV5-1 and TRBJ1-1, with 7 nucleotides matching TRBD1. Germline values: CDR1 SGHRS, CDR2 YFSETQ. The ends lost 7 bases at V and 0 bases at J; junction bases unmatched: 6. The CDR3 runs to 14 residues. CDR3 loop: CASGEQGLNTEAFF. The CDR3 region has the DNA TGCGCCAGCGGGGAACAGGGGTTGAACACTGAAGCTTTCTTT.

The chain combines TRBV28 with TRBJ2-7; 7 bases agree with TRBD2. The length of the CDR3 is 16 residues. The ends lost 7 bases at V and 4 bases at J; junction bases unmatched: 16. Germline lookup yields CDR1 MDHEN and CDR2 SYDVKM. Written as DNA, the CDR3 is TGTGCCAGCACCTTAGGGCTGGGCGGGAGCGGGTACGAGCAGTACTTC. Translation: CASTLGLGGSGYEQYF.

In this sample, this clone turned up once. J is TRBJ2-7 and V is TRBV5-1; D tentatively fits TRBD1 or TRBD2 (5 bases each). The ends were cut back, 3 bases at V and 4 bases at J, with 14 bases in the middle. The CDR3 has 14 amino acids. The germline V gene encodes CDR1 SGHRS and CDR2 YFSETQ. CDR3: CASSSGRDAYEQYF. DNA of the CDR3: TGCGCCAGCAGCTCGGGACGCGATGCGTACGAGCAGTACTTC.

The rearrangement joins TRBV5-6 to TRBJ2-1; TRBD2 aligns across 9 bases. The trim removed 1 base at V and 9 bases at J, leaving 11 bases unmatched. The V gene's germline CDR1 is SGHDT and CDR2 YYEEEE. The CDR3 consists of 16 residues. The CDR3 loop is CASSLLGSGGIVEQFF. The CDR3 DNA follows: TGTGCCAGCAGCTTGTTGGGTAGCGGGGGTATTGTTGAGCAGTTCTTC.

The V call is TRBV10-3, the J call TRBJ1-5, with a tentative D call TRBD1 (5 bases). CDR3 size: 13 residues. From germline, CDR1 is ENHRY and CDR2 SYGVKD. The V end lost 8 bases, the J end lost 3 bases, and 11 bases lay between the germline ends. The CDR3 region is CAIRGVFNQPQHF. For the CDR3, the DNA is TGTGCCATCCGGGGGGTCTTCAATCAGCCCCAGCATTTT.

The genes are TRBV30 and TRBJ1-1; the D is unclear. This CDR3 spans 13 amino acids. With 3 bases removed from V and 3 bases from J, the gap between germline ends came to 11 bases. The germline CDR1 and CDR2 sequences are GTSNPN and SVGIG (reference sequence). In DNA, the CDR3 is TGTGCCTGGAGCCTCGGATGGTACACTGAAGCTTTCTTT. Translation gives CAWSLGWYTEAFF.

V is TRBV25-1 and J is TRBJ2-7; either TRBD1 or TRBD2 may supply D (5 bases each). Per germline, CDR1 MGHDK and CDR2 SYGVNS. This CDR3 has 12 amino acids. Trimming took 4 bases from V and 6 from J, leaving 10 bases between them. The chain's CDR3 is CASSGSGSEQYF. The DNA of the CDR3 is TGTGCCAGCAGTGGGTCAGGGAGCGAGCAGTACTTC.

As regards this clone: Additional DNA sequences in this sample encode the identical CDR3. The V and J genes are TRBV7-9 and TRBJ2-7; unclear D gene. The germline V gene encodes CDR1 SEHNR and CDR2 FQNEAQ (reference sequence). V was cut by 4 bases and J by 5 bases, with 6 bases left in between. CDR3 length: 11 amino acids. The CDR3 DNA reads TGTGCCAGCAGCTCCCGCGACGAGCAGTACTTC. Translated: CASSSRDEQYF.

The gene calls are TRBV11-3 and TRBJ2-2; the D gene is possibly TRBD1 (8 bases). In germline, CDR1 is SGHNT, CDR2 YENEEA. CDR3 length equals 17 residues. Trimming shortened V by 4 bases and J by 4 bases, and 19 bases separated the two germline ends. The CDR3 region is CASSYPGGRGLTGELFF. CDR3 DNA sequence: TGTGCCAGCAGCTATCCGGGGGGCAGGGGGCTCACCGGGGAGCTGTTTTTT.

The chain links TRBV5-1 to TRBJ2-1, with a possible D match to TRBD2 (5 bases). The germline V gene encodes CDR1 SGHRS and CDR2 YFSETQ. V lost 4 bases and J 0 bases, leaving 17 bases between the germline ends. This CDR3 is 17 amino acids long. The CDR3 nucleotides read TGCGCCAGCAGCCTCCGGGGTGGGCGGAGCTCCTACAATGAGCAGTTCTTC. Protein product: CASSLRGGRSSYNEQFF.

This clone came up once. V usage is TRBV11-2 and J usage is TRBJ2-7; TRBD1 might be the D (5 bases). From germline, CDR1 is SGHAT and CDR2 FQNNGV. V lost 4 bases to trimming and J lost 4 bases, with 11 bases between them. The CDR3 is 13 residues long. CDR3 DNA sequence: TGTGCCAGCAGCTCCAAACAGGATTACGAGCAGTACTTC. Translation: CASSSKQDYEQYF.

This clone was seen just once. The gene calls are TRBV10-2 and TRBJ2-5; 7 positions match TRBD1. J was trimmed by 1 base and V by 6 bases; bases with no gene match: 8. The CDR3 length is 15 residues. The germline CDR1 and CDR2 sequences are WSHSY and SAAADI. The CDR3 nucleotides are TGCGCCAGCAGAGGCCTGACAGGGATCCAAGAGACCCAGTACTTC. It translates to CASRGLTGIQETQYF.

As regards this clone: The sample contains more than one DNA sequence encoding this CDR3. The rearrangement uses TRBV28 and TRBJ2-1; D gene uncertain. The CDR3 covers 11 residues. CDR1 is MDHEN and CDR2 is SYDVKM in the germline V gene. V was clipped by 4 bases and J by 4 bases, with 2 bases between them. Here the CDR3 reads CASSSYNEQFF. CDR3 DNA: TGTGCCAGCAGTTCGTACAATGAGCAGTTCTTC.

The gene calls are TRBV5-1 and TRBJ1-1, with 10 bases that match TRBD1. V trimming: 3 bases; J trimming: 5 bases; junction bases outside the gene matches: 4. CDR3 length: 14 amino acids. Germline V gene lookup returns CDR1 SGHRS and CDR2 YFSETQ. CDR3 bases: TGCGCCAGCAGCTCTAGACAGGGGGCAACTGAAGCTTTCTTT. It yields the protein CASSSRQGATEAFF.

V usage is TRBV6-1 and J usage is TRBJ2-7; D uncertain. The V and J ends lost 8 bases and 4 bases respectively, with 15 bases between them. Per germline, CDR1 MNHNS and CDR2 SASEGT. The CDR3 is 13 residues long. CDR3 region: CASRVGVRYEQYF. The CDR3 nucleotides read TGTGCCAGCCGGGTTGGGGTCCGATACGAGCAGTACTTC.

J is TRBJ2-6 and V is TRBV28, with 7 nucleotides matching TRBD1. The CDR3 is 17 residues long. Trimming removed 5 bases from V and 2 bases from J; junction bases left unmatched: 9. Germline V gene lookup returns CDR1 MDHEN and CDR2 SYDVKM. CDR3 nucleotides: TGTGCCAGCAGTGAGGACAGGCAGGTGGCTGGGGCCAACGTCCTGACTTTC. This encodes CASSEDRQVAGANVLTF.

The V call is TRBV29-1, the J call TRBJ2-4, with TRBD2 matching over 8 bases. V trimming: 7 bases; J trimming: 3 bases; junction bases outside the gene matches: 2. CDR3 size: 12 residues. From germline, CDR1 is SQVTM and CDR2 ANQGSEA. CDR3 sequence (DNA): TGCAGCGCGCGGGAGGACAAAAACATTCAGTACTTC. This encodes CSAREDKNIQYF.

This chain uses TRBV19 with TRBJ2-1; 7 bases match TRBD2. Trimming at V came to 6 bases and at J to 0 bases, leaving 5 bases not matched to a gene. CDR1 is LNHDA and CDR2 is SQIVND in the germline V gene (reference sequence). This CDR3 spans 15 amino acids. CDR3 nucleotide sequence: TGTGCCAGTAGGGAGCGGGACCTCTCCTACAATGAGCAGTTCTTC. It is translated as CASRERDLSYNEQFF. Together with reference TRBV19 and TRBJ2-1, the CDR3 gives the full variable domain: DGGITQSPKYLFRKEGQNVTLSCEQNLNHDAMYWYRQDPGQGLRLIYYSQIVNDFQKGDIAEGYSVSREKKESFPLTVTSAQKNPTAFYLCASRERDLSYNEQFFGPGTRLTVL.

J is TRBJ1-2 and V is TRBV27, with a tentative D call TRBD1 (6 bases). Germline-derived CDR1 and CDR2 are MNHEY and SMNVEV (reference sequence). V lost 5 bases, J lost 1 base, and 14 bases lay in between. There are 15 residues in the CDR3. The CDR3 loop is CASSLQGEDNYGYTF. DNA of the CDR3: TGTGCCAGCAGTCTACAGGGCGAGGATAACTATGGCTACACCTTC.

The chain joins TRBV27 to TRBJ1-4, with TRBD1 matching 11 bases. Germline V CDR1 and CDR2: MNHEY, SMNVEV (reference sequence). The CDR3 is made up of 18 amino acids. The ends lost 2 bases at V and 1 base at J; junction bases unmatched: 6. The CDR3 reads CASSLGTGGFGTNEKLFF. Written as DNA, the CDR3 is TGTGCCAGCAGTTTAGGGACAGGGGGTTTTGGAACTAATGAAAAACTGTTTTTT.

This rearrangement joins TRBV5-4 to TRBJ2-7; D may be TRBD2 (6 bases). The germline CDR1 and CDR2 sequences are SGHNT and YYREEE (reference sequence). This CDR3 is 15 amino acids long. Trimming removed 1 base from V and 2 bases from J, with 13 bases in between. The CDR3 DNA reads TGTGCCAGCAGCTTGAGGCTAGCGCAAACCTACGAGCAGTACTTC. Amino acid sequence: CASSLRLAQTYEQYF.

The chain has TRBV28 and TRBJ2-7; the match to TRBD2 covers 9 bases. This CDR3 has 14 amino acids. The germline gives CDR1 MDHEN, CDR2 SYDVKM. The J segment lost 4 bases and the V segment lost 9 bases, leaving 10 bases of the junction unmatched. CDR3 bases: TGTGCCAGTAACTTGGGACTAGCAAGGTACGAGCAGTACTTC. Residues: CASNLGLARYEQYF.

This chain uses TRBV7-6 with TRBJ2-5, with unresolved D. Per germline, CDR1 SGHVS and CDR2 FNYEAQ. There are 15 residues in the CDR3. V was shortened by 1 base and J by 4 bases, with 13 bases between the two germline ends. The CDR3 DNA follows: TGTGCCAGCAGCTTAGGGGTCGTCAGGTCAGAGACCCAGTACTTC. Protein: CASSLGVVRSETQYF. The entire variable domain, with the rest obtained from reference TRBV7-6 and TRBJ2-5, is as follows: GAGVSQSPRYKVTKRGQDVALRCDPISGHVSLYWYRQALGQGPEFLTYFNYEAQQDKSGLPNDRFSAERPEGSISTLTIQRTEQRDSAMYRCASSLGVVRSETQYFGPGTRLLVL.

This chain connects TRBV6-1 to TRBJ2-5, with D possibly TRBD1 on 6 matching bases. Trimming pared 4 bases from V and 1 base from J, leaving 19 bases between. CDR1 is MNHNS, CDR2 SASEGT, per germline. There are 17 residues in the CDR3. For the CDR3, the DNA is TGTGCCAGCAGTGTGAATCCAGGGGTATCACTCCAAGAGACCCAGTACTTC. Protein: CASSVNPGVSLQETQYF.

The chain recombines TRBV14 with TRBJ2-7; maybe TRBD1 (5 bases). Germline CDR1 and CDR2: SGHDN and FVKESK. V shed 1 base and J shed 7 bases, with 14 bases lying between them. CDR3 length: 14 residues. The DNA of the CDR3 is TGTGCCAGCAGCCAAGTGGCAGGGAACAGGGAGCAGTACTTC. As protein: CASSQVAGNREQYF.

The rearrangement links TRBV9 to TRBJ2-5; maybe TRBD2 (6 bases). Per germline, CDR1 SGDLS and CDR2 YYNGEE. V was shortened by 3 bases and J by 2 bases, with 17 bases between the two germline ends. The CDR3 contains 16 residues. The CDR3 is CASSAPGLRGQETQYF. The CDR3, as DNA: TGTGCCAGCAGCGCCCCGGGACTCCGAGGACAAGAGACCCAGTACTTC. Filled out from reference TRBV9 and TRBJ2-5, the complete variable domain reads DSGVTQTPKHLITATGQRVTLRCSPRSGDLSVYWYQQSLDQGLQFLIQYYNGEERAKGNILERFSAQQFPDLHSELNLSSLELGDSALYFCASSAPGLRGQETQYFGPGTRLLVL.

This chain connects TRBV5-1 to TRBJ1-1; D is unresolved. Deletions cut 0 bases from V and 0 bases from J, with 12 bases between. In germline, CDR1 is SGHRS, CDR2 YFSETQ. The length of the CDR3 is 16 residues. CDR3 sequence (DNA): TGCGCCAGCAGCTTGGAGTCTCCGCCTCTGAACACTGAAGCTTTCTTT. This encodes CASSLESPPLNTEAFF.

The rearrangement uses TRBV5-1 and TRBJ2-2; the D is unclear. Germline lookup yields CDR1 SGHRS and CDR2 YFSETQ. Trimming cost V 3 bases and J 1 base, with 10 bases left between them. The CDR3 totals 15 residues. CDR3 protein: CASSSPTMNTGELFF. CDR3 in DNA: TGCGCCAGCAGCTCACCCACAATGAACACCGGGGAGCTGTTTTTT. The full variable domain, in which reference TRBV5-1 and TRBJ2-2 provide the parts outside the CDR3, is KAGVTQTPRYLIKTRGQQVTLSCSPISGHRSVSWYQQTPGQGLQFLFEYFSETQRNKGNFPGRFSGRQFSNSRSEMNVSTLELGDSALYLCASSSPTMNTGELFFGEGSRLTVL.

The J gene is TRBJ2-5, the V gene TRBV7-9; no clear D gene. The tail of the sequence fits TRBJ2-7 better, so the J call may be wrong. This CDR3 comprises 12 residues. Germline V gene lookup returns CDR1 SEHNR and CDR2 FQNEAQ (reference sequence). This chain's CDR3 is CASSHPSNEQYF. Here the CDR3 DNA reads TGTGCCAGCAGCCACCCGAGTAACGAGCAGTACTTC.